This T cell receptor (beta chain) was sequenced for a study of T cell responses to AZD1222 COVID-19 vaccine. About the research overall: Analysis merged second doses at about 4 or about 12 weeks. Study results and limitations: Reports say nearly half of spike-specific TCRs go after unmutated variant regions. The breadth and depth of Spike-specific TCRs increased once two AZD1222 doses had been given. Baseline testing showed seropositivity in only six AZD1222 recipients.

Method: immunoSEQ multiplex PCR; TCRdb's copy keeps in-frame clones and lacks some. The sample yields more than 85,000 clones, roughly 90% seen once. V was shortened by 3 bases and J by 6 bases, with 9 bases between the two germline ends. The germline V gene has CDR1 LNHDA and CDR2 SQIVND (reference sequence). The CDR3 spans 13 residues. Points on this clone: What it binds is not known.

This specimen consisted of peripheral blood, obtained on day 0 of AZD1222 vaccination. This TCR was sampled from an adult in good health. The genes are TRBV19 and TRBJ1-5; tentative D call: TRBD1 (6 bases). CDR3 sequence reads: CASSITGSQPQHF. CDR3 bases: TGTGCCAGTAGTATTACAGGGAGTCAGCCCCAGCATTTT. Full variable domain (remainder filled in from reference TRBV19 and TRBJ1-5): DGGITQSPKYLFRKEGQNVTLSCEQNLNHDAMYWYRQDPGQGLRLIYYSQIVNDFQKGDIAEGYSVSREKKESFPLTVTSAQKNPTAFYLCASSITGSQPQHFGDGTRLSIL.